This T cell receptor (beta chain) was retrieved from a study of T-cell memory formation after mild COVID-19. The CDR3 contains 20 residues. Germline V lookup: CDR1 SGHVS, CDR2 FNYEAQ. The ends lost 5 bases at V and 5 bases at J; junction bases unmatched: 25. One entry per CDR3 protein, called by TCRdb with MiXCR from the 5' RACE reads. The sample lists 580,000 or so distinct CDR3 sequences, 15% to 20% occurring once. Sequenced input: PBMCs or a T cell subset sorted from them (not recorded which). The clonotype was recovered from an adult woman who had mild COVID-19 (a few samples of this study predate the infection). Cell type and time point are not known. The chain employs TRBV7-6 and TRBJ1-1, with 8 bases matching TRBD1. The CDR3 DNA reads as TGTGCCAGCAGCAACGCAGTAAGAAATGCAGGGGGCTATGGTGGAACTGAAGCTTTCTTT. This sequence encodes CASSNAVRNAGGYGGTEAFF.